These T cell receptor beta chains were read from a single sample in a study of CD8 T cells in Susac syndrome. TCRdb reprocessed the immunoSEQ multiplex PCR reads with MiXCR, giving one entry per CDR3 protein. The sample has about 47,000 distinct CDR3 sequences, 92% seen once; the top ten hold 0.35% to 0.5%. Sequenced input: CD8+ T cells from PBMCs. These TCRs come from a human donor in good health. Each CDR3 is given with its conserved first and last residue. A D gene is named only where the DNA matches it firmly. Size values are once, few and many counts, or a class for expanded clones, and some rows have none.

J	size	D	V	CDR3	DNA
TRBJ2-1	.	.	TRBV30	CAWRQFRDGDLWPSSYNEQFF	TGTGCCTGGAGGCAATTCCGGGACGGGGACCTATGGCCAAGCTCCTACAATGAGCAGTTCTTC
TRBJ2-7	.	TRBD1	TRBV29-1	CSVEGTGTPYEQYF	TGCAGCGTTGAGGGGACAGGGACACCCTACGAGCAGTACTTC
TRBJ1-1	.	.	TRBV27	CASSRAGDTEAFF	TGTGCCAGCTCTAGGGCCGGAGACACTGAAGCTTTCTTT
TRBJ2-7	once	TRBD1	TRBV30	CATSTGSNYEQYF	TGTGCCACCTCGACAGGGTCCAACTACGAGCAGTACTTC
TRBJ1-4	.	.	TRBV7-9	CASSLTSTGINEKLFF	TGTGCCAGCAGCTTAACCTCGACGGGTATTAATGAAAAACTGTTTTTT
TRBJ2-7	.	.	TRBV27	CASSFEGGGLGVQYF	TGTGCCAGCAGTTTTGAAGGGGGGGGCCTAGGTGTGCAGTACTTC
TRBJ2-7	.	.	TRBV29-1	CSVETGQSYEQYF	TGCAGCGTTGAAACCGGACAATCCTACGAGCAGTACTTC
TRBJ2-3	.	TRBD2	TRBV6-1	CASSEIAGGADTQYF	TGTGCCAGCAGTGAAATAGCGGGAGGGGCAGATACGCAGTATTTT
TRBJ2-1	.	.	TRBV13	CASSSGRYNEQFF	TGTGCCAGCAGCTCGGGACGGTACAATGAGCAGTTCTTC
TRBJ2-7	.	.	TRBV4-3	CASSQDRDPPYEQYF	TGCGCCAGCAGCCAAGACAGGGATCCTCCATACGAGCAGTACTTC
TRBJ2-1	.	.	TRBV7-9	CASSPQGYNEQFF	TGTGCCAGCAGCCCCCAGGGGTACAATGAGCAGTTCTTC
TRBJ1-4	.	.	TRBV19	CASALGVPNEKLFF	TGTGCCAGTGCTTTGGGCGTTCCGAATGAAAAACTGTTTTTT
TRBJ2-2	.	.	TRBV27	CASSLSWLALNTGELFF	TGTGCCAGCAGTTTATCGTGGCTAGCATTGAACACCGGGGAGCTGTTTTTT
TRBJ1-1	.	.	TRBV2	CASEGRMNTEAFF	TGTGCCAGTGAGGGGCGCATGAACACTGAAGCTTTCTTT
TRBJ2-3	.	.	TRBV10-3	CAISESPSSTDTQYF	TGTGCCATCAGTGAGTCGCCATCTAGCACAGATACGCAGTATTTT
TRBJ2-5	.	TRBD2	TRBV11-2	CASSLVGTSGSTGETQYF	TGTGCCAGCAGCTTAGTCGGGACTAGCGGGAGCACGGGAGAGACCCAGTACTTC
TRBJ2-1	.	TRBD2	TRBV27	CASSSSGRTYNEQFF	TGTGCCAGCAGTTCAAGCGGGAGGACCTACAATGAGCAGTTCTTC
TRBJ1-2	.	TRBD1	TRBV12-3/TRBV12-4	CASSLTTGGEGYTF	TGTGCCAGCAGTTTAACTACAGGGGGGGAGGGCTACACCTTC
TRBJ2-3	.	.	TRBV13	CASSSSGNTQYF	TGTGCCAGCAGCTCATCCGGGAATACGCAGTATTTT
TRBJ1-1	.	.	TRBV2	CASSGGVGRGVAEAFF	TGTGCCAGCAGTGGAGGAGTGGGCAGGGGAGTCGCTGAAGCTTTCTTT
TRBJ2-7	.	.	TRBV30	CAWSLGQQEKGKDEQYF	TGTGCCTGGAGCCTGGGTCAACAGGAGAAGGGTAAAGACGAGCAGTACTTC
TRBJ2-1	.	.	TRBV29-1	CSVDQGWEQDNYNEQFF	TGCAGCGTTGACCAGGGGTGGGAGCAGGACAACTACAATGAGCAGTTCTTC
TRBJ1-1	once	TRBD1	TRBV27	CASSLQVAGGNTEAFF	TGTGCCAGCAGTTTACAAGTTGCAGGGGGTAACACTGAAGCTTTCTTT
TRBJ2-5	.	TRBD2	TRBV7-9	CASSHGLAGQETQYF	TGTGCCAGCAGCCACGGACTAGCGGGCCAAGAGACCCAGTACTTC
TRBJ2-7	.	TRBD2	TRBV29-1	CSVEDRGGNEQYF	TGCAGCGTTGAAGACCGGGGGGGGAACGAGCAGTACTTC
TRBJ2-1	.	.	TRBV20-1	CSAPRGGGDNNEQFF	TGCAGTGCTCCCCGGGGTGGCGGGGATAACAATGAGCAGTTCTTC
TRBJ2-5	few	TRBD2	TRBV19	CASTTQAGAETQYF	TGTGCCAGTACCACACAGGCGGGAGCAGAGACCCAGTACTTC
TRBJ2-5	.	TRBD1	TRBV7-9	CASSLVPGQGFQETQYF	TGTGCCAGCAGCCTGGTGCCGGGACAGGGGTTCCAAGAGACCCAGTACTTC
TRBJ2-3	.	.	TRBV7-9	CASSFVTGGPTDTQYF	TGTGCCAGCAGCTTCGTTACAGGCGGCCCCACGGATACGCAGTATTTT
TRBJ2-7	.	.	TRBV7-9	CASRTDSSPYEQYF	TGTGCCAGCAGAACTGACTCTTCACCCTACGAGCAGTACTTC
TRBJ2-5	.	TRBD1	TRBV6-5	CASSSRTGQETQYF	TGTGCCAGCAGTTCTCGGACAGGACAAGAGACCCAGTACTTC
TRBJ2-7	once	.	TRBV11-2	CASSLRGAIDYNEQYF	TGTGCCAGCAGCCTAAGGGGGGCAATAGATTATAACGAGCAGTACTTC
TRBJ1-5	.	.	TRBV7-6	CASSLSLARSNQPQHF	TGTGCCAGCAGCTTATCGCTAGCAAGGAGCAATCAGCCCCAGCATTTT
TRBJ2-3	.	.	TRBV7-9	CASSTGAERRNTDTQYF	TGTGCCAGCAGCACGGGGGCGGAGCGGCGAAACACAGATACGCAGTATTTT
TRBJ1-2	.	TRBD1	TRBV4-1	CASSQTSPTGRSGYTF	TGCGCCAGCAGCCAAACCTCCCCGACAGGGCGTTCGGGCTACACCTTC
TRBJ2-3	.	.	TRBV27	CACGYRGDPTDTQYF	TGTGCCTGTGGGTACCGGGGAGATCCCACAGATACGCAGTATTTT
TRBJ2-1	once	.	TRBV3-1	CASTLEGSYNEQFF	TGTGCCAGCACCTTGGAGGGGTCCTACAATGAGCAGTTCTTC
TRBJ1-4	once	TRBD1	TRBV19	CASTPGTGDEKLFF	TGTGCCAGTACCCCTGGGACAGGGGACGAAAAACTGTTTTTT
TRBJ1-2	.	.	TRBV11-2	CASSLAGWGYGYTF	TGTGCCAGCAGCTTAGCGGGATGGGGCTATGGCTACACCTTC
TRBJ2-5	.	TRBD2	TRBV7-6	CASSSRTSDETQYF	TGTGCCAGCAGCTCCCGGACTAGTGACGAGACCCAGTACTTC
TRBJ2-7	.	.	TRBV29-1	CSVGGDSYEQYF	TGCAGCGTTGGCGGCGACTCCTACGAGCAGTACTTC
TRBJ2-3	.	.	TRBV18	CASSPREGRGRDTQYF	TGTGCCAGCTCACCACGGGAAGGCCGCGGTAGAGATACGCAGTATTTT